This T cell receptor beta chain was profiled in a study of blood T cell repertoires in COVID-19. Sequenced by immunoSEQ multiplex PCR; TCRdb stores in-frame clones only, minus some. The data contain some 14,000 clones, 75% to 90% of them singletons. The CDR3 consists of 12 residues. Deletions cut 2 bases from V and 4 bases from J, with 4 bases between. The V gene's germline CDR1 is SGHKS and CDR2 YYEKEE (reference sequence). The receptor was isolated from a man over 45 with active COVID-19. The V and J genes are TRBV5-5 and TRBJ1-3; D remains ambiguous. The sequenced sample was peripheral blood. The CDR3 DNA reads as TGTGCCAGCAGCTTAGAGGGAAACACCATATATTTT. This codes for CASSLEGNTIYF.